This TCR beta chain derives from a study of blood T cell repertoires in COVID-19. Study background: PBMCs, B-cell-depleted T cells, or T cells provided the cDNA or gDNA that made up the material.

Sequencing was performed with immunoSEQ multiplex PCR; in TCRdb, only in-frame clones are kept and a portion is missing. This table holds a few hundred thousand clones, roughly 89% found once. The clonotype was recovered from a woman aged 35 to 49 who had recovered from COVID-19. The sample taken for sequencing was peripheral blood.

CDR3 coding DNA: TGTGCTAGTGGTTTGCTAAAGACGGGGGGCAGGACTGAAGCTTTCTTT. Translation: CASGLLKTGGRTEAFF. The V call is TRBV12-5, the J call TRBJ1-1; D may be TRBD1 (6 bases). Trimming took off 2 bases at V and 5 bases at J, with 18 bases between the two ends. CDR1 LGHNT and CDR2 FRNRAP come from the germline V gene. This CDR3 region has 16 residues.